The 5 T cell receptor beta chains below were found in one sample sequenced in a study of spatial heterogeneity in lung cancer. Study-wide results and caveats: Intratumoral expanded alpha and beta TCR counts were found to track tumor mutation counts.

Their target antigens are unknown. Via MiXCR, TCRdb re-called the 5' RACE reads, giving one row per CDR3 protein. This table has about 6,800 distinct CDR3 sequences, 14% appearing once. Stated time point: sample taken at primary tumor resection. This material consisted of lung tumor tissue, taken at surgery. The receptors shown here come from a male donor with early-stage non-small cell lung cancer.

This clonotype qualifies as medium-sized. Within a library made for alpha chains, this beta chain is off target, and its count is uninformative. The chain has TRBV5-1 and TRBJ1-1; no firm D call. CDR3 length equals 15 residues. V was pared by 4 bases and J by 0 bases, with 13 bases between. Per germline, CDR1 SGHRS and CDR2 YFSETQ. CDR3 nucleotide sequence: TGCGCCAGCAGCACAGAACAGCTCATGAACACTGAAGCTTTCTTT. Translated, it gives CASSTEQLMNTEAFF.

A note on this clonotype: This beta chain represents an off-target read in a library built for alpha chains; its size is of limited meaning. J is TRBJ1-5 and V is TRBV12-3 or TRBV12-4, with TRBD1 identical over 8 bases. The ends lost 2 bases at V and 2 bases at J; junction bases unmatched: 17. The length of the CDR3 is 20 residues. In DNA, the CDR3 is TGTGCCAGCAGTTTATTCGTTCAGGGGGCGTCATTGGCGGGCAATCAGCCCCAGCATTTT. Translating gives CASSLFVQGASLAGNQPQHF.

The table lists this clonotype with many counts. Found in a library prepared for alpha chains, this beta chain is an off-target read, and its abundance has little meaning. The chain employs TRBV12-3 or TRBV12-4 and TRBJ1-5, with D maybe TRBD1 (5 bases). The CDR3 loop spans 15 amino acids. The V end lost 4 bases, the J end lost 0 bases, and 10 bases lay between the germline ends. The CDR3 protein is CASSSAGFSNQPQHF. Here the CDR3 DNA reads TGTGCCAGCAGTTCCGCAGGGTTTAGCAATCAGCCCCAGCATTTT.

This clonotype rates as medium-sized. Found in a library prepared for alpha chains, this beta chain is an off-target read, and its abundance has little meaning. This sequence joins TRBV4-2 and TRBJ2-1; 9 positions match TRBD2. Germline V lookup: CDR1 LGHNA, CDR2 YNFKEQ. Germline trimming cut 0 bases from V and 7 bases from J; bases unmatched to any gene: 10. The CDR3 is made up of 17 amino acids. CDR3 in amino acids: CASSQDHRGSGRNEQFF. The CDR3 DNA sequence: TGTGCCAGCAGCCAAGATCATCGGGGTAGCGGGAGAAATGAGCAGTTCTTC.

This clonotype is deemed medium-sized. In a library made to pick up alpha chains, this beta chain is a stray read with a size that means little. The chain is built from TRBV12-3 or TRBV12-4 and TRBJ2-1, with unresolved D. The ends were cut back, 5 bases at V and 6 bases at J, with 14 bases in the middle. This CDR3 has 14 amino acids. The CDR3 bases are TGTGCCAGCAGTCTTCTAGAACCCTCCAATGAGCAGTTCTTC. Protein product: CASSLLEPSNEQFF.